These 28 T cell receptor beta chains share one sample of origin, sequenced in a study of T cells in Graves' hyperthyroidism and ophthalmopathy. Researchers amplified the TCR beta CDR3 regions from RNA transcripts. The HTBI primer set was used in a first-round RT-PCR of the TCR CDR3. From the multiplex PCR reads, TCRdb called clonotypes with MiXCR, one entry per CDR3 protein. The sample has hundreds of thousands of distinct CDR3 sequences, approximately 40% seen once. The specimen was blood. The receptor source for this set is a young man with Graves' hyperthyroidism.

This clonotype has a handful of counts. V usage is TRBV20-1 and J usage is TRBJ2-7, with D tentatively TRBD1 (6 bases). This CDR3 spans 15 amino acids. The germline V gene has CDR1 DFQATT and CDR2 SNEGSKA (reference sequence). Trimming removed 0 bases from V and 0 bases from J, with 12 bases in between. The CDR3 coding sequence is TGCAGTGCTAGAGATGGCACAGGGCCCTCCTACGAGCAGTACTTC. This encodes CSARDGTGPSYEQYF.

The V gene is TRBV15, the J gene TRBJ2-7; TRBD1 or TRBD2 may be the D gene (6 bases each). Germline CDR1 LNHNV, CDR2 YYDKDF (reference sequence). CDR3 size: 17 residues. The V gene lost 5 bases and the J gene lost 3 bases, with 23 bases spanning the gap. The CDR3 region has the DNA TGTGCCACCAGCTGGGGGGCACGTTCAGGAGTTCTCTACGAGCAGTACTTC. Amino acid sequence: CATSWGARSGVLYEQYF.

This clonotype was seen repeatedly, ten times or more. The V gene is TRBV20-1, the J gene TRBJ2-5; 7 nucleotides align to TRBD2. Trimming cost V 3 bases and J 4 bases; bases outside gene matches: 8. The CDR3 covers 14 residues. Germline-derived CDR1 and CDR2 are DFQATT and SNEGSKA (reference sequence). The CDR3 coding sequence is TGCAGTGCTAGGGGAGGGAGAGAGGCAGAGACCCAGTACTTC. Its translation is CSARGGREAETQYF.

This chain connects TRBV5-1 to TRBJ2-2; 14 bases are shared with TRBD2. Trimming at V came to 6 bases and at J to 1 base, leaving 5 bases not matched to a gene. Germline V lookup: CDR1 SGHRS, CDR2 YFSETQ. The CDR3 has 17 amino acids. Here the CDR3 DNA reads TGCGCCAGCACCTCGGGACTAGCGGGGGTGAACACCGGGGAGCTGTTTTTT. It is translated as CASTSGLAGVNTGELFF.

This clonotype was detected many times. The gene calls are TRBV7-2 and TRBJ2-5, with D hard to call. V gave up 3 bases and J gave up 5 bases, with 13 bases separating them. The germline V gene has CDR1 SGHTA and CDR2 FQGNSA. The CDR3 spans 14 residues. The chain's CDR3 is CASSFRARSETQYF. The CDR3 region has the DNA TGTGCCAGCAGCTTCCGGGCCCGGAGCGAGACCCAGTACTTC.

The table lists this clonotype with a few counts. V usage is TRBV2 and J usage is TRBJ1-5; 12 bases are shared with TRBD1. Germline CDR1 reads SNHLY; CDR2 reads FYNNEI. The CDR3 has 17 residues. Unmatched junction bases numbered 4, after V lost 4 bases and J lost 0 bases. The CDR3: CASSGGQGAYSNQPQHF. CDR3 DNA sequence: TGTGCCAGCAGTGGGGGACAGGGGGCATATAGCAATCAGCCCCAGCATTTT.

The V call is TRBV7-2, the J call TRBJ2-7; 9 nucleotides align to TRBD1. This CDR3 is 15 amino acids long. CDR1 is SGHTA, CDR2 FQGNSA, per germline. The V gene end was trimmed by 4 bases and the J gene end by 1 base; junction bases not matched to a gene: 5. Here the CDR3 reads CASSSRQGGSYEQYF. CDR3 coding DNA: TGTGCCAGCAGCTCAAGACAGGGGGGTTCCTACGAGCAGTACTTC.

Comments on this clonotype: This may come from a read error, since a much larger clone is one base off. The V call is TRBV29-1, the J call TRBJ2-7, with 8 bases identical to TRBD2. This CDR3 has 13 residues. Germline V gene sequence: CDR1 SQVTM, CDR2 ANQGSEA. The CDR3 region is CSVAGGNSYGQYF. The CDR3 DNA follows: TGCAGCGTTGCGGGGGGGAACTCCTACGGGCAGTACTTC.

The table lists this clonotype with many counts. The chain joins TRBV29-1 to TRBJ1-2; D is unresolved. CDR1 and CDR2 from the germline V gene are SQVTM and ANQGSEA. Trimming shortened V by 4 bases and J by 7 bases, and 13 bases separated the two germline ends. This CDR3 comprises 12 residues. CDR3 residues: CSVASIIRGYTF. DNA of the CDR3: TGCAGCGTTGCATCTATAATCCGTGGCTACACCTTC.

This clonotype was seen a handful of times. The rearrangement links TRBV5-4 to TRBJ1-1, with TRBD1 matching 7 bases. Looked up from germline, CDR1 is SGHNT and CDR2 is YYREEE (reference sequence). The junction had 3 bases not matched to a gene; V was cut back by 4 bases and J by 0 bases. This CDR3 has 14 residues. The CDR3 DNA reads TGTGCCAGCAGCGGACAGGACTTGAACACTGAAGCTTTCTTT. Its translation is CASSGQDLNTEAFF.

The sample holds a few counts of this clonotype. The CDR3 DNA is TGCAGTGCTAGAGATCGGCGGGAGGGGTCCTACGAGCAGTACTTC. Its protein is CSARDRREGSYEQYF. This chain connects TRBV20-1 to TRBJ2-7; 9 positions agree with TRBD2. Losses at the gene ends were 0 bases for V and 1 base for J; bases not matched to a gene: 4. The CDR3 is 15 residues long. The V gene's germline CDR1 is DFQATT and CDR2 SNEGSKA (reference sequence).

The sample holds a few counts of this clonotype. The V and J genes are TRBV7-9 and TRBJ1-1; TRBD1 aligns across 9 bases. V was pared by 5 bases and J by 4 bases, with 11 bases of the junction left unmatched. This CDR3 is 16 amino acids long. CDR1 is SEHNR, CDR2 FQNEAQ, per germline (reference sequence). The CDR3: CASSPVGGQGGTEAFF. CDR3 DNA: TGTGCCAGCAGCCCAGTTGGGGGACAGGGTGGCACTGAAGCTTTCTTT.

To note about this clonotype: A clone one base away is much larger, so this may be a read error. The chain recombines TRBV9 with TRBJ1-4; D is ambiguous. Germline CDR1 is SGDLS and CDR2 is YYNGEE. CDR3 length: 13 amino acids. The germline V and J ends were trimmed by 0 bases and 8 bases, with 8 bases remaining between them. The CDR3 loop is CASSVGNVEKLFF. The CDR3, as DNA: TGTGCCAGCAGCGTAGGAAATGTGGAAAAACTGTTTTTT.

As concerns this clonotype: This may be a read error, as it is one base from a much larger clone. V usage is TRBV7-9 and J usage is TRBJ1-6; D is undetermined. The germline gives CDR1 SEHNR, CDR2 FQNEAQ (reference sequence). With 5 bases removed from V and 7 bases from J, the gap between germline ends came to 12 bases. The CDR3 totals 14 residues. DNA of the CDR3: TGTGCCAGCAGCGAGGGCACGGAAAATTCACCCCTCCACTTT. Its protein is CASSEGTENSPLHF.

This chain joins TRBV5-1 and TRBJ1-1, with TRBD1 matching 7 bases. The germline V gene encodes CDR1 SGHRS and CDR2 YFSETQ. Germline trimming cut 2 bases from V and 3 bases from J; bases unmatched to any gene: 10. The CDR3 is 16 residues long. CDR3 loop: CASSFRKGGLDTEAFF. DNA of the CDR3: TGCGCCAGCAGCTTCCGGAAAGGGGGCTTGGACACTGAAGCTTTCTTT.

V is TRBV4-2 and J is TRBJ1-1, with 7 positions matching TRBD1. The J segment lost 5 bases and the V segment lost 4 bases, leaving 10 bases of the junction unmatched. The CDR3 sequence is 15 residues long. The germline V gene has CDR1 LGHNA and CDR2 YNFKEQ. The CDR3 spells CASSLTARGETEAFF. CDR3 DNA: TGTGCCAGCAGCCTGACGGCCAGGGGGGAGACTGAAGCTTTCTTT.

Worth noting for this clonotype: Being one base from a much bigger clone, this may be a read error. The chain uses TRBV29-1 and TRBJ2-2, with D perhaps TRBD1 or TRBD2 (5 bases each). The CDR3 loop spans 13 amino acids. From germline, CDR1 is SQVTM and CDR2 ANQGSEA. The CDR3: CRGWDGNTGELFF. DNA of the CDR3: TGCAGAGGGTGGGACGGCAACACCGGGGAGCTGTTTTTT.

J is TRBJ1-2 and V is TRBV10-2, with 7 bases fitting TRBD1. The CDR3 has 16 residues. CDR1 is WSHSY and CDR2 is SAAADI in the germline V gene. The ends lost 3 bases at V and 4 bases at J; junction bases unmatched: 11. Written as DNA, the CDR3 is TGCGCCAGCAGTGACAGGGGGGCCCTCACGTTCTATGGCTACACCTTC. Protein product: CASSDRGALTFYGYTF.

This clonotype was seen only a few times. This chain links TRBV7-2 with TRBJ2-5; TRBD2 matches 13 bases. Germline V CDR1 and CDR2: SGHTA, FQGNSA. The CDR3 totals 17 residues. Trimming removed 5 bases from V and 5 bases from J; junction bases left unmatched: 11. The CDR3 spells CASSQGTSGGAGETQYF. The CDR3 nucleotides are TGTGCCAGCAGCCAGGGCACTAGCGGGGGGGCCGGGGAGACCCAGTACTTC.

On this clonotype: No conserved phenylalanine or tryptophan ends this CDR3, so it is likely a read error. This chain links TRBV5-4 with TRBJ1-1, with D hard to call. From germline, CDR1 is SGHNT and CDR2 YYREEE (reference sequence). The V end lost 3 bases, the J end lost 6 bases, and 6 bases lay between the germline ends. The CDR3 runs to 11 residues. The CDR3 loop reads CASSSSAEAFL. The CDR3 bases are TGTGCCAGCAGCTCGTCCGCTGAAGCTTTCCTT.

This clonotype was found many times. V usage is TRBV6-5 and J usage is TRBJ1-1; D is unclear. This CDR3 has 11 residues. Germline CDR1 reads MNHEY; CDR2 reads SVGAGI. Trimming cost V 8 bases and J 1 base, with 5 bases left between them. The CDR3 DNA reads TGTGCCAGCGTTAAGAACACTGAAGCTTTCTTT. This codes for CASVKNTEAFF.

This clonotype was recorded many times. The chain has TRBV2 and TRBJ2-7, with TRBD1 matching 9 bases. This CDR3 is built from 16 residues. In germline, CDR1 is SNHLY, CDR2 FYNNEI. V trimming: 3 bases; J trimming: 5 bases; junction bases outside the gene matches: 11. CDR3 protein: CASSDPGQGRVHEQYF. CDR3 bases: TGTGCCAGCAGTGACCCGGGACAGGGAAGGGTCCACGAGCAGTACTTC.

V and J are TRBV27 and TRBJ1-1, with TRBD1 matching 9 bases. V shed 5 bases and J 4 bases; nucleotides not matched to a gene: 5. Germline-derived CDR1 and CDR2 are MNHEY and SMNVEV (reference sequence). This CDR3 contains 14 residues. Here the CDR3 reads CASSTGGWGTEAFF. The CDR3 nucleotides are TGTGCCAGCAGTACAGGGGGCTGGGGCACTGAAGCTTTCTTT.

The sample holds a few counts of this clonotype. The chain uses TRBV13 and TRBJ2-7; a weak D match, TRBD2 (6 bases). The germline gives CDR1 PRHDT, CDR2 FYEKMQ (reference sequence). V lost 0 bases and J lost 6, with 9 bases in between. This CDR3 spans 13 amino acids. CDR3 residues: CASSLGRGFEQYF. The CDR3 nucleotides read TGTGCCAGCAGCTTAGGCCGGGGGTTCGAGCAGTACTTC.

The CDR3 DNA reads as TGTGCCAGCAGATCGAACATGAACACTGAAGCTTTCTTT. Translated: CASRSNMNTEAFF. This chain connects TRBV6-5 to TRBJ1-1, with D hard to call. The CDR3 extends over 13 amino acids. From germline, CDR1 is MNHEY and CDR2 SVGAGI. With 6 bases removed from V and 0 bases from J, the gap between germline ends came to 8 bases.

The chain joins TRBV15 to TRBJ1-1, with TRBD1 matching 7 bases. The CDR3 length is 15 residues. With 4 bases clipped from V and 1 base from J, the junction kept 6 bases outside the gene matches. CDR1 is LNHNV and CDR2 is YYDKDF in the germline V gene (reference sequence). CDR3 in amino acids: CATSTPGTANTEAFF. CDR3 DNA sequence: TGTGCCACCAGCACGCCCGGGACAGCGAACACTGAAGCTTTCTTT.

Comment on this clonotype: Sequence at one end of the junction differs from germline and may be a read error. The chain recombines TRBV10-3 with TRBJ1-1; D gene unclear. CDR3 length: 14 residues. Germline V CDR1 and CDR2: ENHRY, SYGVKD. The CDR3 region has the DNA TGTGCCATCAGTCCGTCGCCTATGACCACTGAAGCCTTCTTT. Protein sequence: CAISPSPMTTEAFF.

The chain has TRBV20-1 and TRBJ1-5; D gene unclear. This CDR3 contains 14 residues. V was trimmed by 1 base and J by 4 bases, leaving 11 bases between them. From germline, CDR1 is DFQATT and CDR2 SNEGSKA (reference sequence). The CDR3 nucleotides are TGCAGTGCTAGAGGGGAGGGAATTAATCAGCCCCAGCATTTT. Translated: CSARGEGINQPQHF.